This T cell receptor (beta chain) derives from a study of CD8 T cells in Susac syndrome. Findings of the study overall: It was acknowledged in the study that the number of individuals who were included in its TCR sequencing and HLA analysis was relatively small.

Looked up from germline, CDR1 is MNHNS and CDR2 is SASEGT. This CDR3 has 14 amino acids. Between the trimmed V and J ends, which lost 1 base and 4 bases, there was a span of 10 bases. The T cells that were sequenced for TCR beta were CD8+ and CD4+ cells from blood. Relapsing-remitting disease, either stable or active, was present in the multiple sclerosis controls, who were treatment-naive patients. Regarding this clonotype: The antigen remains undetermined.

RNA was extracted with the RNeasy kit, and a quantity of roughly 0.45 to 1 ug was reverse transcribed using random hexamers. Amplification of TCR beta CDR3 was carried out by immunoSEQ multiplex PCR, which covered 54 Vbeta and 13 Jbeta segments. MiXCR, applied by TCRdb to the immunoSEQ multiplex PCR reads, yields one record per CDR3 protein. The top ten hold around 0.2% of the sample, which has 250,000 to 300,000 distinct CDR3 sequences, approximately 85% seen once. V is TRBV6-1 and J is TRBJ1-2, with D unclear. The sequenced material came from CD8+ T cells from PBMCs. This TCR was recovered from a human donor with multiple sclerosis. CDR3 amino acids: CASSEVRGSYGYTF. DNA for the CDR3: TGTGCCAGCAGTGAAGTTCGGGGTAGCTATGGCTACACCTTC.